This T cell receptor beta chain derives from a study of T-cell memory formation after mild COVID-19. Findings and limits, study-wide: Shrinking CD4+ clones resided mostly in CM and EM, and CD8+ ones in EMRA.

The length of the CDR3 is 17 residues. Trimming took off 0 bases at V and 7 bases at J, with 17 bases between the two ends. Germline CDR1 is SGHRS and CDR2 is YFSETQ. TCRdb independently ran MiXCR on the 5' RACE reads; one entry per CDR3 protein. The sample includes under 550,000 distinct CDR3 sequences, around 17% seen only once; the top ten take 20% to 25%. Turning to this clonotype: Its antigen is not identified.

The gene calls are TRBV5-1 and TRBJ1-6, with D hard to call. The sequenced material came from PBMCs or a T cell subset sorted from them (not recorded which). This TCR derives from a man aged 18 to 29 who had mild COVID-19 (a few samples of this study predate the infection). Cell type and time point are not known. As DNA, the CDR3 is TGCGCCAGCAGCTTGGGGACCGAGCGGGTTATGAATTCACCCCTCCACTTT. Protein product: CASSLGTERVMNSPLHF.